This T cell receptor (beta chain) was identified during a study of neurological immune-mediated disorders. Broader study findings: For the multiple sclerosis repertoire cluster, an association with any clinical or MRI feature was absent. When grouped phylogenetically, the repertoires of 18 of the 34 multiple sclerosis patients fell together in one related-CDR3 cluster, which is a possible signature. The greatest TCR clonal expansion appeared in HTLV-1-associated myelopathy and the smallest, falling below healthy controls, in multiple sclerosis.

CDR1 is DFQATT and CDR2 is SNEGSKA in the germline V gene (reference sequence). V shed 0 bases and J shed 4 bases, with 12 bases lying between them. This CDR3 is 14 amino acids long. This clonotype was detected ten times or more. What it recognizes is unknown. Synthesis of cDNA used 5'RACE (with 10-nucleotide random UMIs). TCRdb passed the 5' RACE reads through MiXCR, listing each CDR3 protein once. This table has more than 45,000 distinct CDR3 sequences, around 3.5% appearing once. The sequencing input was PBMCs. The receptor's source is a woman aged 25-40 years with multiple sclerosis. The gene calls are TRBV20-1 and TRBJ1-1; D not certain. The CDR3 loop reads CSARDPRGATEAFF. The CDR3 nucleotides are TGCAGTGCTAGAGATCCCCGGGGTGCCACTGAAGCTTTCTTT.